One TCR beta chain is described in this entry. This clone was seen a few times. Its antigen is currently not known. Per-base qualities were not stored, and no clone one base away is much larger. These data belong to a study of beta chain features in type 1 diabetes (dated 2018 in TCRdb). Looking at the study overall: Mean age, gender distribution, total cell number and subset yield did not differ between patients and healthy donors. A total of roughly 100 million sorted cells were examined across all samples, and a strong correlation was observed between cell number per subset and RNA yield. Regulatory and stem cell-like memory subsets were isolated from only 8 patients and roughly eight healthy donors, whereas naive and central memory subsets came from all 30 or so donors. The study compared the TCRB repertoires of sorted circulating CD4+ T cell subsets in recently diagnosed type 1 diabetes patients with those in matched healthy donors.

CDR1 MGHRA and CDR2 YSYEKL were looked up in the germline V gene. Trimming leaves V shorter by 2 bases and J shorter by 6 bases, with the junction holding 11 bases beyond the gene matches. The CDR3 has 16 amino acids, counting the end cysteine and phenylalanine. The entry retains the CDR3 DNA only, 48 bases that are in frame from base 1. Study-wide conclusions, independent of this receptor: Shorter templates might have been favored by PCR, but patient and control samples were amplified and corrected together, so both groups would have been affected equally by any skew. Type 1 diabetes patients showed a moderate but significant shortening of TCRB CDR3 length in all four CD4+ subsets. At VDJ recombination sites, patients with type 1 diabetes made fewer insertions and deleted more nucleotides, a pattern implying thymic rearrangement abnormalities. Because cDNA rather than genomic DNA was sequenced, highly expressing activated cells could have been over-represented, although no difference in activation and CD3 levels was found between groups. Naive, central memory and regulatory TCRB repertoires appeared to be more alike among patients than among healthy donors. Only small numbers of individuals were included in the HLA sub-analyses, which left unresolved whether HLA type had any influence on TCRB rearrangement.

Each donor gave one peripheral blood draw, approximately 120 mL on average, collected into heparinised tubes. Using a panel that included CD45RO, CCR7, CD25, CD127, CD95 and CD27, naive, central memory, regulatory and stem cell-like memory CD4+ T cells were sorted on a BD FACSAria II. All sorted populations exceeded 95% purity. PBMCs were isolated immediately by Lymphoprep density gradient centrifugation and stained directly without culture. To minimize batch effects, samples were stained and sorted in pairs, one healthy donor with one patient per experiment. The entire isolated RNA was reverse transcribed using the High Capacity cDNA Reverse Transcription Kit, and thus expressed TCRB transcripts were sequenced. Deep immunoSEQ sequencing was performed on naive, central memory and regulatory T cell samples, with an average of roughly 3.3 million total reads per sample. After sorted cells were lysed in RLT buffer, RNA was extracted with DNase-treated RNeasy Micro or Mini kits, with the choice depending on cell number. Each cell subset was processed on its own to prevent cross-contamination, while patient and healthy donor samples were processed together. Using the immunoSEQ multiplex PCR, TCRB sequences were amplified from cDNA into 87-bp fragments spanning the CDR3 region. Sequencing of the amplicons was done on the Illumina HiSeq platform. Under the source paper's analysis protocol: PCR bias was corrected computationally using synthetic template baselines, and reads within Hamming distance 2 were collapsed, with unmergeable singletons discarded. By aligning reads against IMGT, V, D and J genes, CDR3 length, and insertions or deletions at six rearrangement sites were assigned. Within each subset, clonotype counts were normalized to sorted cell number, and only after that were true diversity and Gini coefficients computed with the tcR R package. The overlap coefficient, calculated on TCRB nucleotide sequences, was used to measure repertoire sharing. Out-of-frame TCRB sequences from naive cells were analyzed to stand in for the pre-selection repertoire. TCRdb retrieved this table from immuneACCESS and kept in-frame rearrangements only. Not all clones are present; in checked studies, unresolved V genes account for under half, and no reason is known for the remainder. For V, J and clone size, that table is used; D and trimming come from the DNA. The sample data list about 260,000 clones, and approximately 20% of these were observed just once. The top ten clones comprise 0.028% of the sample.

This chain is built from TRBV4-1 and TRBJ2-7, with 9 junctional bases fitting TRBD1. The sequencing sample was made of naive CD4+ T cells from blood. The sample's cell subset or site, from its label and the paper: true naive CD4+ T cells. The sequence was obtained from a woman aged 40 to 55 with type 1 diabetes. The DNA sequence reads TGCGCCAGCAGCCAACGTTCGGGACAGGGAATCGGCGAGCAGTACTTC. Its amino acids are CASSQRSGQGIGEQYF.